A single sample gave rise to the 15 T cell receptor beta chains below, sequenced in a study of CD8 T cells in ankylosing spondylitis. TCRdb processed the 5' RACE reads anew with MiXCR; each CDR3 protein has one entry. The sample lists 150,000 to 200,000 distinct CDR3 sequences, approximately 12% occurring once. Sequenced material: blood, either unsorted or a sorted T cell fraction (not recorded which). Every receptor here comes from a female donor with ankylosing spondylitis or in good health (not recorded which).

This clonotype was seen many times. The chain uses TRBV20-1 and TRBJ1-5; D may be TRBD1 (6 bases). CDR1 is DFQATT, CDR2 SNEGSKA, per germline (reference sequence). CDR3 length equals 13 residues. V was trimmed by 8 bases and J by 3 bases, leaving 14 bases between them. The CDR3 DNA sequence: TGCAGTTCTCCCCGGGGGCCCAATCAGCCCCAGCATTTT. This sequence encodes CSSPRGPNQPQHF.

The chain joins TRBV11-2 to TRBJ2-2, with 11 bases aligning to TRBD2. The V segment lost 0 bases and the J segment 2 bases; nucleotides outside the gene matches: 5. This CDR3 is 18 amino acids long. Germline-derived CDR1 and CDR2 are SGHAT and FQNNGV. The CDR3 is CASSLELLAGGNTGELFF. As DNA, the CDR3 is TGTGCCAGCAGCTTAGAGCTTCTAGCGGGAGGAAACACCGGGGAGCTGTTTTTT.

This clonotype occurred many times. The J gene is TRBJ2-7, the V gene TRBV28, with D possibly being TRBD2 (7 bases). Per the germline V gene, CDR1 is MDHEN and CDR2 is SYDVKM. The CDR3 runs 17 residues. Trimming left V 7 bases short and J 0 bases short, with 22 bases between. CDR3 region: CASNLGGLRLHSYEQYF. DNA of the CDR3: TGTGCCAGCAACCTGGGGGGGCTCCGCTTACACTCCTACGAGCAGTACTTC.

This clonotype was detected only a few times. This CDR3 is CASRSGVQPQHF. The CDR3 nucleotides are TGTGCCAGTAGATCCGGGGTTCAGCCCCAGCATTTT. The rearrangement links TRBV19 to TRBJ1-5; the D is unclear. In germline, CDR1 is LNHDA, CDR2 SQIVND (reference sequence). This CDR3 comprises 12 residues. V shed 6 bases and J shed 6 bases, with 9 bases lying between them.

This clonotype has just a few counts. The chain employs TRBV7-8 and TRBJ1-2; 8 nucleotides match TRBD1. There are 14 residues in the CDR3. In germline, CDR1 is SGHVS, CDR2 FQNEAQ. V lost 5 bases, J lost 4 bases, and 6 bases stayed unmatched. The CDR3 sequence is CASSALTGGYGYTF. CDR3 nucleotide sequence: TGTGCCAGCAGCGCCCTTACAGGGGGCTATGGCTACACCTTC. The full variable domain, with the rest looked up from reference TRBV7-8 and TRBJ1-2, is GAGVSQSPRYKVAKRGQDVALRCDPISGHVSLFWYQQALGQGPEFLTYFQNEAQLDKSGLPSDRFFAERPEGSVSTLKIQRTQQEDSAVYLCASSALTGGYGYTFGSGTRLTVV.

The table lists this clonotype with many counts. The chain has TRBV4-3 and TRBJ1-2, with D possibly matching TRBD1 (6 bases). The V end lost 1 base, the J end lost 0 bases, and 6 bases lay between the germline ends. CDR1 and CDR2 from the germline V gene are LGHNA and YSLEER. The CDR3 spans 14 residues. In DNA form, the CDR3 reads TGCGCCAGCAGCCAAGGGACAGCTAACTATGGCTACACCTTC. Translating it yields CASSQGTANYGYTF.

At least ten counts were recorded for this clonotype. The V call is TRBV6-5, the J call TRBJ2-7; tentatively, D is TRBD2 (6 bases). This CDR3 is built from 14 residues. The ends were cut back, 2 bases at V and 5 bases at J, with 13 bases in the middle. In germline, CDR1 is MNHEY, CDR2 SVGAGI. The CDR3 protein is CASSYVAGWHEQYF. The CDR3 nucleotides are TGTGCCAGCAGTTACGTGGCGGGGTGGCACGAGCAGTACTTC.

This clonotype was recorded at least ten times. The chain recombines TRBV29-1 with TRBJ2-2; 11 nucleotides match TRBD1. The CDR3 is 14 amino acids. V lost 7 bases and J lost 4; bases outside the gene matches: 5. Germline CDR1 reads SQVTM; CDR2 reads ANQGSEA. CDR3 amino acids: CSADRGLGTGELFF. CDR3 DNA sequence: TGCAGCGCGGACAGGGGGCTGGGCACCGGGGAGCTGTTTTTT.

This clonotype was seen many times. The chain links TRBV9 to TRBJ2-7; D perhaps matches TRBD1 (9 bases). Germline-derived CDR1 and CDR2 are SGDLS and YYNGEE. The V end was cut by 4 bases, the J end by 7 bases, with 24 bases between. The CDR3 covers 16 residues. For the CDR3, the DNA is TGTGCCAGCAGCTCCCGGGAGGGACAGGGCCTAGGTGAGCAGTACTTC. Translating gives CASSSREGQGLGEQYF.

This clonotype was seen ten or more times. The DNA for the CDR3 is TGTGCCAGCAGGATCCTAGCGGGAGTCACCGGGGAGCTGTTTTTT. This sequence encodes CASRILAGVTGELFF. This chain joins TRBV6-1 and TRBJ2-2, with 10 bases matching TRBD2. This CDR3 spans 15 amino acids. V shed 6 bases and J 4 bases; nucleotides not matched to a gene: 5. The V gene's germline CDR1 is MNHNS and CDR2 SASEGT.

This clonotype was counted at least ten times. This chain links TRBV7-9 with TRBJ2-7, with D perhaps matching TRBD1 (5 bases). Germline CDR1 and CDR2: SEHNR and FQNEAQ (reference sequence). Trimming left V 3 bases short and J 3 bases short, with 6 bases between. The CDR3 contains 12 residues. CDR3 in amino acids: CASSFDSYEQYF. CDR3 DNA sequence: TGTGCCAGCAGCTTCGACAGCTACGAGCAGTACTTC.

This clonotype was counted many times. The chain joins TRBV5-1 to TRBJ1-1; no clear D gene. This CDR3 region has 12 residues. CDR1 and CDR2 from the germline V gene are SGHRS and YFSETQ. Trimming pared 4 bases from V and 7 bases from J, leaving 11 bases between. CDR3 loop: CASSMDASEAFF. In DNA, the CDR3 is TGCGCCAGCAGCATGGACGCAAGTGAAGCTTTCTTT.

This rearrangement joins TRBV27 to TRBJ2-1, with D uncertain. Germline V CDR1 and CDR2: MNHEY, SMNVEV (reference sequence). Trimming took 3 bases from V and 5 from J, leaving 11 bases between them. The CDR3 has 14 residues. The CDR3 sequence is CASSFPVTNNEQFF. The CDR3, as DNA: TGTGCCAGCAGTTTCCCCGTTACCAACAATGAGCAGTTCTTC.

At least ten counts were recorded for this clonotype. V usage is TRBV20-1 and J usage is TRBJ1-4, with TRBD1 matching 10 bases. Germline CDR1 DFQATT, CDR2 SNEGSKA (reference sequence). The CDR3 covers 13 residues. V dropped 5 bases and J dropped 8; count of bases not matched to a gene: 5. The CDR3 coding sequence is TGCAGTGCTTCGACAGGGGGCGTAGAAAAACTGTTTTTT. Its protein is CSASTGGVEKLFF.

The chain links TRBV4-2 to TRBJ2-1, with 9 nucleotides matching TRBD1. V dropped 5 bases and J dropped 2; count of bases not matched to a gene: 7. The germline V gene encodes CDR1 LGHNA and CDR2 YNFKEQ. This CDR3 is 16 amino acids long. In DNA, the CDR3 is TGTGCCAGCAGCGCGGGGACAGGGAGCCCCTACAATGAGCAGTTCTTC. Translating it yields CASSAGTGSPYNEQFF.